The 32 T cell receptor beta chains below come from one sample, sequenced in a study of blood T cell repertoires in COVID-19. Using immunoSEQ multiplex PCR, the repertoire was profiled, and TCRdb retains in-frame clones only, with some absent. Among 400,000 to 550,000 clones listed, approximately 90% were seen once. The sample comprised peripheral blood. These receptors were collected from a woman in her 30s with acute or convalescent COVID-19.

The rearrangement uses TRBV30 and TRBJ2-3; 12 nucleotides line up with TRBD2. Trimming at V came to 1 base and at J to 6 bases, leaving 8 bases not matched to a gene. This CDR3 spans 16 amino acids. Per germline, CDR1 GTSNPN and CDR2 SVGIG (reference sequence). The DNA for the CDR3 is TGTGCCTGGAGTGGGGGACTAGCGGGCTTAAGGGATACGCAGTATTTT. It encodes CAWSGGLAGLRDTQYF.

CDR3 sequence reads: CASAGLSNTGELFF. CDR3 coding DNA: TGTGCCAGCGCGGGACTGTCGAACACCGGGGAGCTGTTTTTT. The genes are TRBV27 and TRBJ2-2, with D maybe TRBD2 (6 bases). CDR1 and CDR2 (germline): MNHEY, SMNVEV (reference sequence). This CDR3 spans 14 amino acids. Trimming took off 8 bases at V and 0 bases at J, with 10 bases between the two ends.

The rearrangement joins TRBV7-9 to TRBJ2-3; D perhaps matches TRBD1 (6 bases). There are 13 residues in the CDR3. V was trimmed by 3 bases and J by 4 bases, leaving 8 bases between them. From germline, CDR1 is SEHNR and CDR2 FQNEAQ (reference sequence). The CDR3 sequence: CASSLDSSDTQYF. CDR3 DNA sequence: TGTGCCAGCAGCTTGGACAGTTCAGATACGCAGTATTTT.

V and J are TRBV6-5 and TRBJ1-1, with D uncertain. The CDR3 is 15 residues long. In germline, CDR1 is MNHEY, CDR2 SVGAGI. With 5 bases removed from V and 0 bases from J, the gap between germline ends came to 13 bases. This chain's CDR3 is CASSKLRELNTEAFF. As DNA, the CDR3 is TGTGCCAGCAGTAAACTAAGAGAATTGAACACTGAAGCTTTCTTT.

The chain has TRBV7-2 and TRBJ2-2, with D tentatively TRBD1 (6 bases). V lost 5 bases and J lost 2, with 6 bases in between. This CDR3 is 13 amino acids long. Germline assignment: CDR1 SGHTA and CDR2 FQGNSA. In DNA, the CDR3 is TGTGCCAGCAGCGGGACAAACACCGGGGAGCTGTTTTTT. This sequence encodes CASSGTNTGELFF.

This clone was counted once. V is TRBV28 and J is TRBJ1-1, with 12 positions matching TRBD1. The germline gives CDR1 MDHEN, CDR2 SYDVKM. The CDR3 has 14 residues. V shed 6 bases, J shed 6 bases, and the junction held 5 bases outside the gene matches. The CDR3 bases are TGTGCCAGCAGGGGACAGGGGGCAAACGCTGAAGCTTTCTTT. Residues: CASRGQGANAEAFF.

The chain couples TRBV12-5 to TRBJ1-3; a possible D gene is TRBD1 (5 bases). Trimming removed 0 bases at V and 4 bases at J, with 16 bases between. In germline, CDR1 is LGHNT, CDR2 FRNRAP. The length of the CDR3 is 17 residues. The CDR3 bases are TGTGCTAGTGGTTTGGTACTGGGGTCGAGACAGGGAAACACCATATATTTT. This gives the protein CASGLVLGSRQGNTIYF. Complete variable domain (other parts from reference TRBV12-5 and TRBJ1-3): DARVTQTPRHKVTEMGQEVTMRCQPILGHNTVFWYRQTMMQGLELLAYFRNRAPLDDSGMPKDRFSAEMPDATLATLKIQPSEPRDSAVYFCASGLVLGSRQGNTIYFGEGSWLTVV.

V is TRBV29-1 and J is TRBJ1-2, with a tentative D call TRBD1 (6 bases). Trimming took off 6 bases at V and 0 bases at J, with 8 bases between the two ends. Germline-derived CDR1 and CDR2 are SQVTM and ANQGSEA. The CDR3 covers 12 residues. This CDR3 reads CSVDRTNYGYTF. Written as DNA, the CDR3 is TGCAGCGTGGACAGAACTAACTATGGCTACACCTTC.

A single count supports this clone. The rearrangement uses TRBV6-5 and TRBJ2-7, with 7 bases lining up with TRBD1. V trimming: 7 bases; J trimming: 7 bases; junction bases outside the gene matches: 13. The CDR3 spans 14 residues. Looked up from germline, CDR1 is MNHEY and CDR2 is SVGAGI. The CDR3 loop is CASTPGTAYWEQYF. DNA for the CDR3: TGTGCCAGCACCCCCGGGACAGCATATTGGGAGCAGTACTTC.

The CDR3 DNA reads as TGTGCCAGCAGCACAAGTTCCAATGAGCAGTTCTTC. Translation: CASSTSSNEQFF. The rearrangement links TRBV5-4 to TRBJ2-1; D gene unclear. V was pared by 4 bases and J by 6 bases, with 8 bases between. Germline assignment: CDR1 SGHNT and CDR2 YYREEE (reference sequence). The CDR3 consists of 12 residues. The entire variable domain, with the rest obtained from reference TRBV5-4 and TRBJ2-1, is as follows: ETGVTQSPTHLIKTRGQQVTLRCSSQSGHNTVSWYQQALGQGPQFIFQYYREEENGRGNFPPRFSGLQFPNYSSELNVNALELDDSALYLCASSTSSNEQFFGPGTRLTVL.

This chain connects TRBV29-1 to TRBJ2-7; TRBD1 is a possible D gene (5 bases). Germline V gene data show CDR1 as SQVTM and CDR2 as ANQGSEA. Trimming left V 7 bases short and J 1 base short, with 8 bases between. The CDR3 length is 11 residues. CDR3 region: CSARESYEQYF. As DNA, the CDR3 is TGCAGCGCCAGGGAATCCTACGAGCAGTACTTC.

This clone was found a few times. This chain connects TRBV3-1 (or the pseudogene TRBV3-2) to TRBJ2-2, with D perhaps TRBD1 (6 bases). CDR1 and CDR2 (germline): LGHDT, YNNKEL (reference sequence). The CDR3 runs to 14 residues. V shed 1 base and J shed 5 bases, with 8 bases lying between them. CDR3 in amino acids: CASSQVTGTGELFF. In nucleotides, the CDR3 is TGTGCCAGCAGCCAAGTTACAGGGACCGGGGAGCTGTTTTTT.

The count of this clone is one. The rearrangement links TRBV7-2 to TRBJ2-1, with 7 bases aligning to TRBD2. After removal of 5 bases from V and 6 bases from J, the junction contained 10 bases not matched to a gene. CDR3 length: 15 residues. Germline CDR1 is SGHTA and CDR2 is FQGNSA. The CDR3 region is CASSGVSRGGNEQFF. The CDR3 DNA is TGTGCCAGCAGCGGGGTCTCGCGCGGGGGCAATGAGCAGTTCTTC. Full variable domain (rest looked up from reference TRBV7-2 and TRBJ2-1): GAGVSQSPSNKVTEKGKDVELRCDPISGHTALYWYRQSLGQGLEFLIYFQGNSAPDKSGLPSDRFSAERTGGSVSTLTIQRTQQEDSAVYLCASSGVSRGGNEQFFGPGTRLTVL.

V gene TRBV24-1 combines with J gene TRBJ1-1; 7 bases fit TRBD1. The CDR3 contains 15 residues. The trim removed 5 bases at V and 5 bases at J, leaving 10 bases unmatched. Germline CDR1 reads KGHDR; CDR2 reads SFDVKD. CDR3 nucleotides: TGTGCCACCAGTGCCCTGGACAGGATCGTGACTGAAGCTTTCTTT. It codes for CATSALDRIVTEAFF.

The chain is built from TRBV19 and TRBJ2-1; D is unresolved. V was clipped by 2 bases and J by 5 bases, with 22 bases between them. The length of the CDR3 is 18 residues. Germline assignment: CDR1 LNHDA and CDR2 SQIVND (reference sequence). The CDR3 loop is CASSIPSRTGSPNNEQFF. The CDR3 DNA reads as TGTGCCAGTAGTATACCTTCCAGAACCGGGTCTCCAAACAATGAGCAGTTCTTC.

The chain is built from TRBV6-5 and TRBJ1-1, with a tentative D call TRBD1 (6 bases). CDR3 length equals 13 residues. The V gene's germline CDR1 is MNHEY and CDR2 SVGAGI. V was shortened by 5 bases and J by 5 bases, with 12 bases between the two germline ends. CDR3 residues: CASSLLGGTEAFF. CDR3 sequence (DNA): TGTGCCAGCAGTCTATTAGGGGGTACTGAAGCTTTCTTT.

This clone was seen only once. The chain combines TRBV18 with TRBJ2-7, with D maybe TRBD1 (6 bases). V dropped 3 bases and J dropped 4 bases, with 13 bases sitting between them. Germline V gives CDR1 KGHSH, CDR2 LQKENI. This CDR3 region has 14 residues. This CDR3 is CASSPRTATYEQYF. CDR3 sequence (DNA): TGTGCCAGCTCACCCCGGACAGCGACTTACGAGCAGTACTTC.

The chain uses TRBV7-3 and TRBJ1-2; 10 bases map to TRBD1. The CDR3 covers 16 residues. Germline trimming cut 1 base from V and 6 bases from J; bases unmatched to any gene: 8. Per the germline V gene, CDR1 is SGHTA and CDR2 is FQGTGA. The CDR3 protein is CASSLSPQGTGDGYTF. The DNA of the CDR3 is TGTGCCAGCAGCTTAAGCCCCCAAGGGACAGGGGATGGCTACACCTTC. Full variable domain (remainder filled in from reference TRBV7-3 and TRBJ1-2): GAGVSQTPSNKVTEKGKYVELRCDPISGHTALYWYRQSLGQGPEFLIYFQGTGAADDSGLPNDRFFAVRPEGSVSTLKIQRTERGDSAVYLCASSLSPQGTGDGYTFGSGTRLTVV.

J is TRBJ2-1 and V is TRBV2; 14 nucleotides agree with TRBD2. The V segment lost 10 bases and the J segment 8 bases; nucleotides outside the gene matches: 7. CDR1 is SNHLY and CDR2 is FYNNEI in the germline V gene. The CDR3 runs to 14 residues. CDR3 protein: CAIEGTSGGDEQFF. The CDR3 DNA sequence: TGTGCCATCGAGGGGACTAGCGGGGGAGATGAGCAGTTCTTC.

The chain carries TRBV6-1 and TRBJ2-7; D not certain. V was shortened by 2 bases and J by 3 bases, with 8 bases between the two germline ends. Germline values: CDR1 MNHNS, CDR2 SASEGT. The CDR3 loop spans 13 amino acids. The CDR3 nucleotides are TGTGCCAGCAGTGAATCTGACATCTACGAGCAGTACTTC. This sequence encodes CASSESDIYEQYF.

The V call is TRBV2, the J call TRBJ2-1; TRBD2 might be the D (5 bases). CDR1 is SNHLY and CDR2 is FYNNEI in the germline V gene. The CDR3 consists of 14 residues. Trimming cost V 3 bases and J 6 bases, with 12 bases left between them. CDR3 protein: CASSDRLTLNEQFF. The CDR3 DNA follows: TGTGCCAGCAGTGATCGACTAACACTCAATGAGCAGTTCTTC.

The V call is TRBV19, the J call TRBJ1-3; D unclear. In germline, CDR1 is LNHDA, CDR2 SQIVND (reference sequence). CDR3 size: 14 residues. V was shortened by 9 bases and J by 0 bases, with 12 bases between the two germline ends. The CDR3 loop is CASSTESSGNTIYF. Here the CDR3 DNA reads TGTGCCAGCTCGACTGAAAGCTCTGGAAACACCATATATTTT.

J is TRBJ1-1 and V is TRBV29-1, with D possibly being TRBD1 (6 bases). The CDR3 is made up of 11 amino acids. Germline V gene data show CDR1 as SQVTM and CDR2 as ANQGSEA. V lost 5 bases to trimming and J lost 7 bases, with 11 bases between them. The DNA for the CDR3 is TGCAGCGTTCGGGGGGCGCGTGAAGCTTTCTTT. The encoded protein is CSVRGAREAFF.

The chain couples TRBV27 to TRBJ1-1; the match to TRBD1 covers 8 bases. The junction had 12 bases not matched to a gene; V was cut back by 6 bases and J by 6 bases. Germline-derived CDR1 and CDR2 are MNHEY and SMNVEV (reference sequence). The CDR3 length is 15 residues. The CDR3 DNA is TGTGCCAGCAGGCTGGACAGGGTGGGGGGATCTGAAGCTTTCTTT. As protein: CASRLDRVGGSEAFF.

This chain joins TRBV21-1 and TRBJ1-6; the table's D call, TRBD1, has no DNA check behind it. TRBV21-1 represents a pseudogene. This CDR3 comprises 17 residues. CDR3 amino acids: CASSGKQGTSYNSPLHF. CDR3 nucleotide sequence: TGTGCCAGCAGCGGAAAACAGGGGACATCCTATAATTCACCCCTCCACTTT.

This clone was observed a few times. The chain uses TRBV7-6 and TRBJ1-5; possible D gene TRBD1, 5 bases. This CDR3 is 15 amino acids long. The germline CDR1 and CDR2 sequences are SGHVS and FNYEAQ. The V end was cut by 1 base, the J end by 6 bases, with 13 bases between. In DNA, the CDR3 is TGTGCCAGCAGCTTAGAGTCTCAGGGTTCTCAGCCCCAGCATTTT. This translates into CASSLESQGSQPQHF.

The V call is TRBV5-6, the J call TRBJ2-7; 7 bases line up with TRBD1. Germline-derived CDR1 and CDR2 are SGHDT and YYEEEE. The junction had 2 bases not matched to a gene; V was cut back by 0 bases and J by 5 bases. CDR3 length: 13 residues. CDR3 sequence reads: CASSLGQGNEQYF. In DNA, the CDR3 is TGTGCCAGCAGCTTGGGACAGGGTAACGAGCAGTACTTC.

This clone came up a few times. The J gene is TRBJ1-2, the V gene TRBV14; possible D gene TRBD1, 5 bases. Germline V gene lookup returns CDR1 SGHDN and CDR2 FVKESK. This CDR3 comprises 15 residues. V lost 3 bases to trimming and J lost 0 bases, with 11 bases between them. CDR3 region: CASSQQGPANYGYTF. The CDR3 DNA reads TGTGCCAGCAGCCAGCAGGGTCCAGCTAACTATGGCTACACCTTC.

Comments on this clone: At the DNA level, this CDR3 is encoded by other sequences in the same sample as well. J is TRBJ1-1 and V is TRBV9, with D possibly matching TRBD1 (5 bases). Trimming took off 0 bases at V and 0 bases at J, with 6 bases between the two ends. The CDR3 is 14 residues long. Per germline, CDR1 SGDLS and CDR2 YYNGEE. The CDR3 DNA reads TGTGCCAGCAGCGTAGGGGGCGTGAACACTGAAGCTTTCTTT. Translated: CASSVGGVNTEAFF.

This chain links TRBV28 with TRBJ1-2; TRBD1 matches 9 bases. Unmatched junction bases numbered 10, after V lost 5 bases and J lost 6 bases. This CDR3 is built from 15 residues. The V gene's germline CDR1 is MDHEN and CDR2 SYDVKM. As DNA, the CDR3 is TGTGCCAGCAGTCCACCTGGGACAGGGTTACATGGCTACACCTTC. Residues: CASSPPGTGLHGYTF.

The chain couples TRBV28 to TRBJ1-5; D is unclear. V lost 3 bases to trimming and J lost 0 bases, with 3 bases between them. The CDR3 has 13 residues. CDR1 is MDHEN, CDR2 SYDVKM, per germline. Here the CDR3 reads CASSFSSNQPQHF. The CDR3 nucleotides read TGTGCCAGCAGTTTCTCTAGCAATCAGCCCCAGCATTTT.

The V and J genes are TRBV13 and TRBJ1-3; TRBD1 matches at 8 bases. Germline trimming cut 5 bases from V and 4 bases from J; bases unmatched to any gene: 4. The CDR3 totals 14 residues. Looked up from germline, CDR1 is PRHDT and CDR2 is FYEKMQ (reference sequence). The CDR3 loop is CASSRRTGGNTIYF. DNA of the CDR3: TGTGCCAGCAGCCGCCGGACAGGGGGAAACACCATATATTTT.